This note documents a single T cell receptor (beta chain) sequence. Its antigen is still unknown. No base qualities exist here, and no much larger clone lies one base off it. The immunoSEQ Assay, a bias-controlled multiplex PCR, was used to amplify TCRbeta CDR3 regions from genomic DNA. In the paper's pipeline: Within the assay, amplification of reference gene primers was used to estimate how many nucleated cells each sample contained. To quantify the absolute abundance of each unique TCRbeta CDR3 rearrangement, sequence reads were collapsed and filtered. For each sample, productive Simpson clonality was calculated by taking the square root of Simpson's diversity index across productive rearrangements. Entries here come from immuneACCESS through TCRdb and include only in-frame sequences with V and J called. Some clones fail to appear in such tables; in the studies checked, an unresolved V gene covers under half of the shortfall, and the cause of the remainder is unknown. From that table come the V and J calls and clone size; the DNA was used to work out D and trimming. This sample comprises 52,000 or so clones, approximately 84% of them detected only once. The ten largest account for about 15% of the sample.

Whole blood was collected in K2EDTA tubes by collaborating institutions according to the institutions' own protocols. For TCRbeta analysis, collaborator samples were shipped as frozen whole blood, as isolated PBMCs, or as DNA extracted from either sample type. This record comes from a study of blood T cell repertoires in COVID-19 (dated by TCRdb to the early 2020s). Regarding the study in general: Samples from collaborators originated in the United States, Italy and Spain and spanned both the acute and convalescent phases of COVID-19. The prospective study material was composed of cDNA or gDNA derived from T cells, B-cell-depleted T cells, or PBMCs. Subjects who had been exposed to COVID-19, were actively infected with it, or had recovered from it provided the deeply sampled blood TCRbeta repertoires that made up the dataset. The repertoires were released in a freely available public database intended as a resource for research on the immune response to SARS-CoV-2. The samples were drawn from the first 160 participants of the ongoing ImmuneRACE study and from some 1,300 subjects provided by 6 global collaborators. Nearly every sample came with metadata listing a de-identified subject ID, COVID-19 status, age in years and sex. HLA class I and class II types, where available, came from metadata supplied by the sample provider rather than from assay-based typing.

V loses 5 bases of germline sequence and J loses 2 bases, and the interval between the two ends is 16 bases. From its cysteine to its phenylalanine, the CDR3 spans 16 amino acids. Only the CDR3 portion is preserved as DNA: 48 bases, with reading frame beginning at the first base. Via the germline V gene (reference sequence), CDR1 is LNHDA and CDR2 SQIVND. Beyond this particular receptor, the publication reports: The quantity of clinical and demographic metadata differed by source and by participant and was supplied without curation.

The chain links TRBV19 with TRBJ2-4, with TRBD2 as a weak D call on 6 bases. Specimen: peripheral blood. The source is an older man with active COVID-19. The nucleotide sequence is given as TGTGCCAGTAGTGGGGGGACCGTAGGGTCCAAAAACATTCAGTACTTC. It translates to CASSGGTVGSKNIQYF.